This passage covers 7 T cell receptor beta chains from one sample sequenced in a study of shared clonotypes between healthy human individuals. The repertoire was sequenced with immunoSEQ multiplex PCR; TCRdb's copy has only in-frame clones and lacks some. This table holds about 2.3 million clones, 85% to 95% found once. The sample consisted of naive CD4+ T cells from PBMCs. Indicated subset: CD45RA+ positively selected. All receptors come from a man between 18 and 35 years old in good health. Some clones in this sample may be carry-over from other donors' samples.

This clone came up a few times. The chain recombines TRBV10-3 with TRBJ1-2; unclear D gene. This CDR3 comprises 13 residues. The germline V gene has CDR1 ENHRY and CDR2 SYGVKD. V was shortened by 4 bases and J by 1 base, with 7 bases between the two germline ends. DNA of the CDR3: TGTGCCATCAGTGGTAGGGATAACTATGGCTACACCTTC. This encodes CAISGRDNYGYTF.

About this clone itself: The sample contains more than one DNA sequence encoding this CDR3. The rearrangement uses TRBV2 and TRBJ2-1, with 8 positions matching TRBD2. Trimming removed 3 bases from V and 5 bases from J; junction bases left unmatched: 3. This CDR3 has 14 amino acids. CDR1 and CDR2 (germline): SNHLY, FYNNEI. This CDR3 reads CASSDRRGDNEQFF. The CDR3 region has the DNA TGTGCCAGCAGTGATCGGCGGGGGGACAATGAGCAGTTCTTC. The full variable domain, its missing parts supplied by reference TRBV2 and TRBJ2-1, is EPEVTQTPSHQVTQMGQEVILRCVPISNHLYFYWYRQILGQKVEFLVSFYNNEISEKSEIFDDQFSVERPDGSNFTLKIRSTKLEDSAMYFCASSDRRGDNEQFFGPGTRLTVL.

A word on this clone: The same CDR3 is also encoded by other DNA sequences in this sample. The chain recombines TRBV28 with TRBJ1-5, with a possible D match to TRBD1 (6 bases). The V and J ends lost 2 bases and 4 bases respectively, with 9 bases between them. The CDR3 consists of 14 residues. Germline lookup yields CDR1 MDHEN and CDR2 SYDVKM. The CDR3 DNA sequence: TGTGCCAGCAGTTTAGGACAGCTGAATCAGCCCCAGCATTTT. Protein: CASSLGQLNQPQHF.

The gene calls are TRBV5-1 and TRBJ2-2, with a tentative D call TRBD1 (6 bases). Trimming took off 4 bases at V and 4 bases at J, with 14 bases between the two ends. The CDR3 has 15 residues. The V gene's germline CDR1 is SGHRS and CDR2 YFSETQ. This chain's CDR3 is CASSAQGGGTGELFF. The CDR3 DNA sequence: TGCGCCAGCAGCGCACAGGGCGGAGGCACCGGGGAGCTGTTTTTT.

The J gene is TRBJ2-5, the V gene TRBV19, with 11 nucleotides matching TRBD2. The last part of the DNA fits TRBJ2-7 better; the J call may be wrong. CDR1 is LNHDA, CDR2 SQIVND, per germline (reference sequence). The CDR3 has 15 residues. The CDR3 loop reads CASIGGTSGSYEQYF. The CDR3 DNA reads as TGTGCCAGTATTGGGGGGACTAGCGGCTCCTACGAGCAGTACTTC.

The chain carries TRBV6-6 and TRBJ2-7; 10 bases line up with TRBD2. The J segment lost 6 bases and the V segment lost 7 bases, leaving 6 bases of the junction unmatched. The CDR3 has 13 amino acids. Germline V gene sequence: CDR1 MNHNY, CDR2 SVGAGI (reference sequence). CDR3: CASKLAGVSEQYF. CDR3 in DNA: TGTGCCAGCAAGCTAGCGGGAGTCTCCGAGCAGTACTTC.

V gene TRBV29-1 combines with J gene TRBJ2-7; perhaps D is TRBD1 or TRBD2 (5 bases each). Germline V gene sequence: CDR1 SQVTM, CDR2 ANQGSEA. Trimming removed 6 bases at V and 7 bases at J, with 19 bases between. CDR3 length: 13 residues. CDR3 coding DNA: TGCAGCGTCCAGGGACGGACCTTCTCAGAGCAGTACTTC. It yields the protein CSVQGRTFSEQYF.